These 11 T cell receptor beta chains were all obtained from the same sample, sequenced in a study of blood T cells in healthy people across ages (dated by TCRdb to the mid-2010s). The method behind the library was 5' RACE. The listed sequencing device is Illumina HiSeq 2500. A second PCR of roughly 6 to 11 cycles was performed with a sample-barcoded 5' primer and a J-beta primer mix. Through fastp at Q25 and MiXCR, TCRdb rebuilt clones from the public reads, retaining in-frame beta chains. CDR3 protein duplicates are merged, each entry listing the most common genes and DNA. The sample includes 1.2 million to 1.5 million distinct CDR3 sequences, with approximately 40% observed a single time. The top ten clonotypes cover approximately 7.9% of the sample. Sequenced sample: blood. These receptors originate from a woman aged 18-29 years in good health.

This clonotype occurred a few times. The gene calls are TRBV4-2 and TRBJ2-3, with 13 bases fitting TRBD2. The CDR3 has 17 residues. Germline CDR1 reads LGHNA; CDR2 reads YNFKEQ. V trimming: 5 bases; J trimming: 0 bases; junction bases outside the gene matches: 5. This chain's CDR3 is CASSSRTSGRSTDTQYF. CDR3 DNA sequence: TGTGCCAGCAGCTCCCGGACTAGCGGGAGAAGCACAGATACGCAGTATTTT.

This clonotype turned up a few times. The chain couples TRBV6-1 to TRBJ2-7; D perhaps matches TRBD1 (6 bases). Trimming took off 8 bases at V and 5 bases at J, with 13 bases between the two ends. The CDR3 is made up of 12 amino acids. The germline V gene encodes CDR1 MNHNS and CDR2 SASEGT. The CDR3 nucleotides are TGTGCCAGCGATCCAGGGGCTGACGAGCAGTACTTC. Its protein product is CASDPGADEQYF.

The CDR3 region is CASSEGDGEWDTQYF. The CDR3, as DNA: TGTGCCAGCAGTGAAGGAGACGGGGAGTGGGATACGCAGTATTTT. This chain joins TRBV6-1 and TRBJ2-3; weak D call: TRBD2 (5 bases). This CDR3 is 15 amino acids long. Germline values: CDR1 MNHNS, CDR2 SASEGT. The V and J ends lost 1 base and 6 bases respectively, with 14 bases between them.

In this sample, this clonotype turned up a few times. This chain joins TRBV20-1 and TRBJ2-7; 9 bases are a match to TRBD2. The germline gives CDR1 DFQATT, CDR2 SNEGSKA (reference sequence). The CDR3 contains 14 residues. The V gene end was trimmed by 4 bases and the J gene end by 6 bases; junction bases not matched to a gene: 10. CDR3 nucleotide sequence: TGCAGTGCTACCCCCGGGACTAGCTCTTCCGAGCAGTACTTC. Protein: CSATPGTSSSEQYF.

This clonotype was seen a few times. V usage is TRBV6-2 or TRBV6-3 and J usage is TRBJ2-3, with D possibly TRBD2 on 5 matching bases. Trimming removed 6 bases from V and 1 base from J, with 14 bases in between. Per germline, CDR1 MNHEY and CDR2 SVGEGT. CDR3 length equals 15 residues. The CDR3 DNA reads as TGTGCCAGCAGCCTGCCTAGCTATGGCACAGATACGCAGTATTTT. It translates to CASSLPSYGTDTQYF.

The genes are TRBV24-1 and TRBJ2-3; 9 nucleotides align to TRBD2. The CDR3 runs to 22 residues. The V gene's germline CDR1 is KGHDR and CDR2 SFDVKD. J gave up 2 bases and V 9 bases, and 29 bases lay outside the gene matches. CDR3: CATPYTRGRALPERLTTDTQYF. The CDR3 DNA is TGTGCCACCCCCTATACGCGCGGGAGGGCCCTACCCGAAAGGTTGACCACAGATACGCAGTATTTT.

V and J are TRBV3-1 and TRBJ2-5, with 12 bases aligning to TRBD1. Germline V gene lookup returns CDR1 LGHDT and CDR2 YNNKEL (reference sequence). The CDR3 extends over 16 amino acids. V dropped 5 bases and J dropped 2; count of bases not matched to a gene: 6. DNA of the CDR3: TGTGCCAGCAGCGACCGGGACAGGGGGCGACAAGAGACCCAGTACTTC. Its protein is CASSDRDRGRQETQYF.

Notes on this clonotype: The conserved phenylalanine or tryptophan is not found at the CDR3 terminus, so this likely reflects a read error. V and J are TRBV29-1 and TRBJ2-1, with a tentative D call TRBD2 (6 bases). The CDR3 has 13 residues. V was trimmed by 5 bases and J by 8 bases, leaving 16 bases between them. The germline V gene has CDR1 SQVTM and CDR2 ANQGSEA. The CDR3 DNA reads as TGCAGCGTTCGGCCAGAGTCGGGGGATGAGCAGTTCTCC. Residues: CSVRPESGDEQFS.

The CDR3 nucleotides read TGTGCCAGCAGTCCGGGGGGAGGACCCACAGATACGCAGTATTTT. Translation: CASSPGGGPTDTQYF. The chain uses TRBV6-4 and TRBJ2-3, with TRBD2 matching 7 bases. There are 15 residues in the CDR3. Trimming at V came to 5 bases and at J to 2 bases, leaving 7 bases not matched to a gene. Germline CDR1 and CDR2: MRHNA and SNTAGT.

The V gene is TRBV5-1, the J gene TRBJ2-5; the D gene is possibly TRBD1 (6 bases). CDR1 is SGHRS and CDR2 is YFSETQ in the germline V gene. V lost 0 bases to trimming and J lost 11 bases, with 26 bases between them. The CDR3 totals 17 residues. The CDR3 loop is CASSLEPRTVAYNEQYF. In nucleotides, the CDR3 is TGCGCCAGCAGCTTGGAACCTCGGACAGTCGCCTACAATGAGCAGTACTTC. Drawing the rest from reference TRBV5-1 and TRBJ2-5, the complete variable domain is KAGVTQTPRYLIKTRGQQVTLSCSPISGHRSVSWYQQTPGQGLQFLFEYFSETQRNKGNFPGRFSGRQFSNSRSEMNVSTLELGDSALYLCASSLEPRTVAYNEQYFGPGTRLLVL.

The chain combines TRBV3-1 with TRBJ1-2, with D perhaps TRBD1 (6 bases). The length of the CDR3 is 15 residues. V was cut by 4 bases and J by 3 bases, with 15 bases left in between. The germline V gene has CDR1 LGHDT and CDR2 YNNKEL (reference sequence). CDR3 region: CASSLQGRGDYGYTF. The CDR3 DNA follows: TGTGCCAGCAGCCTTCAGGGCAGGGGTGACTATGGCTACACCTTC.